Presented here are 2 T cell receptor beta chains from one specimen sequenced in a study of T cell responses to AZD1222 COVID-19 vaccine. Method: immunoSEQ multiplex PCR; TCRdb's copy keeps in-frame clones and lacks some. The sample lists approximately 150,000 clones, 85% to 95% occurring once. Source: peripheral blood, taken on day 0 of AZD1222 vaccination. These receptors all stem from an adult in good health.

The rearrangement links TRBV11-2 to TRBJ1-4; weak D call: TRBD1 (5 bases). The germline gives CDR1 SGHAT, CDR2 FQNNGV. The CDR3 is made up of 15 amino acids. Trimming took 2 bases from V and 6 from J, leaving 13 bases between them. CDR3 sequence (DNA): TGTGCCAGCAGCTTACGTCGGGGGGTGGATGAAAAACTGTTTTTT. Amino acid sequence: CASSLRRGVDEKLFF.

This chain uses TRBV30 with TRBJ1-6; D uncertain. Trimming removed 2 bases from V and 9 bases from J, with 11 bases in between. The CDR3 is made up of 13 amino acids. CDR1 GTSNPN and CDR2 SVGIG come from the germline V gene (reference sequence). DNA of the CDR3: TGTGCCTGGAGTCGGGCTTCGGGTTCACCCCTCCACTTT. This sequence encodes CAWSRASGSPLHF.